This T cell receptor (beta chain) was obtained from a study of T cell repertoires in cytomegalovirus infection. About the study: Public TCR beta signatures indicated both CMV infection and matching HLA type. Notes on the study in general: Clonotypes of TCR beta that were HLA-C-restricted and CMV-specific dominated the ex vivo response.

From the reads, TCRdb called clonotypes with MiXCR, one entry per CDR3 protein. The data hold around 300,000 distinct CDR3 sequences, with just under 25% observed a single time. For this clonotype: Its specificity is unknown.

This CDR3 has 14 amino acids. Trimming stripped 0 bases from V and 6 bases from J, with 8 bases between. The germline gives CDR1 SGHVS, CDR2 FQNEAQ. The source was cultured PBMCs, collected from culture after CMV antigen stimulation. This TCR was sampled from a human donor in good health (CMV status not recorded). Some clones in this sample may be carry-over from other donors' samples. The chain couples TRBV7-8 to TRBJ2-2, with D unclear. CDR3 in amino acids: CASSLAQLSGELFF. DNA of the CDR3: TGTGCCAGCAGCTTAGCACAGCTATCCGGGGAGCTGTTTTTT.